This TCR beta chain was identified in a study of OX40 agonist ivuxolimab in advanced cancers. Study overall: Patients were treated with intravenous ivuxolimab, dosed at 0.01 to 10 mg/kg and infused every 2 weeks.

TCRdb's table, derived via immunoSEQ multiplex PCR, lists solely in-frame clones and lacks some. Of about 5,000 clones in the sample, roughly 64% were seen once. This clone was observed once. No antigen is known for it. Germline V gives CDR1 WSHSY, CDR2 SAAADI. The CDR3 is 18 residues long. Trimming left V 1 base short and J 5 bases short, with 21 bases between. Study results and limitations: In the 0.1 to 3.0 mg/kg range, CD4+ and CD8+ blood T cells had expanded clonally by week 6. The authors also found low normalized T-cell clonal expansion in some nonresponders.

This sequence originates from an adult with an advanced solid tumor such as melanoma, head and neck, liver or kidney cancer. The sample in question was CD4+ or CD8+ T cells sorted from blood, obtained in a trial of the OX40 agonist ivuxolimab. The chain combines TRBV10-2 with TRBJ1-3; D gene unclear. The CDR3 loop is CASSEYGPLSRSRNTIYF. CDR3 DNA sequence: TGCGCCAGCAGTGAGTACGGACCACTATCCAGATCACGAAACACCATATATTTT.